This T cell receptor (beta chain) was sequenced for a study of relationships among human T cell subsets (dated by TCRdb to about 2010). For the wider study: Eight distinct blood T cell populations were sequenced: pan T, CD8 cytotoxic, regulatory, Th1, Th2, naive plus transitional, activated and memory cells.

For isolation of CD8+ cytotoxic T cells, negative selection was performed with anti-CD4 multisort beads, and positive selection with anti-CD8 beads was then performed. To isolate the T cell subsets, Miltenyi superparamagnetic beads coated with subset-specific monoclonal antibodies were used. Every T cell population was isolated from peripheral blood. Whole blood was subjected to Ficoll separation to obtain mononuclear cells, from which monocytes were subsequently depleted using anti-CD14 microbeads. Isolated cell populations were immediately resuspended in RNAprotect reagent. Library prep was done by multiplex PCR. The instrument was a 454 GS FLX. TCR alpha and beta CDR3 regions were amplified from mRNA by semiquantitative ARM-PCR. ARM-PCR used tagged nested gene-specific primers, after which communal superprimers carried out exponential amplification. Before the second amplification round was performed on first-round PCR products, the nested primers were removed by exonuclease. The amplicons were sequenced on the 454 platform, which can rapidly sequence millions of DNA fragments without cloning bias. A read was counted as effective if the read could be mapped to both V and J germline segments. In the original analysis: IRmap was used to assign reads to germline V, D and J segments, and IRmap relies on pyromap, a Smith-Waterman modification adapted to 454 sequencing errors. Cutoffs set at the 99th percentile of alignment scores from simulated random sequences were applied to filter D-beta assignments. The amino acids between the conserved V-segment Y[YFLI]C motif and the J-segment [FW]GXGT motif were defined as CDR3. A compound Poisson process model, previously applied to large-scale EST data, was used to estimate repertoire diversity. A procedure for detecting cross-contamination was used to argue that sample contamination was not the source of the shared CDR3s. The raw public reads went through TCRdb reprocessing: fastp at Q25, MiXCR clone calling, in-frame beta chains kept. CDR3 protein duplicates are merged, each entry listing the most common genes and DNA. The V and J calls were determined by TCRdb, not by the authors. For this sample there are 5,000 to 6,500 distinct CDR3 sequences; about 68% appear just once. 57% of the sample comes from the top ten.

The CDR3 sequence holds 13 residues, the cysteine and phenylalanine included. Of the read, only the CDR3 DNA is kept; its 39 bases are in frame from base 1. V lost 3 bases and J lost 11 bases; the stretch between them is 19 bases long. Via the germline V gene (reference sequence), CDR1 is GTSNPN and CDR2 SVGIG. As to this clonotype: The antigen this receptor binds is unknown. Per-base quality was not reported, and no clone a single base away is much larger than it.

Summary of the overall study and its limitations: The bead-based sorting was unable to rule out the presence of a CD4+CD8+ double-positive population. Over 50% of CD8+ cytotoxic sequences were found to belong to clones with over 100 reads, whereas few such clones were observed in the regulatory and Th2 subsets. V, D and J usage, CDR3 length and N-nucleotide additions showed no statistically significant differences among the seven subsets. Substantial CDR3 sharing among Th1, Th2 and regulatory T cells was interpreted as suggesting stochastic cell fate choices.

The sequence is built from TRBV30 and TRBJ1-1; perhaps TRBD1 is the D gene, with 6 bases matching. Sequenced sample: CD8+ T cells sorted from blood. The sequence was obtained from a man aged 40-49 years in good health. The DNA sequence is given as TGTGCCTGGAGGCCAGGACAAGGGGGGTCCGCTTTCTTT. Protein translation: CAWRPGQGGSAFF.